This T cell receptor beta chain was found in a study of vaccination effects on CD4 cells after COVID-19. Findings of the study overall: Both infection-induced and vaccine-induced clones contracted markedly at late post-vaccination timepoints.

Using immunoSEQ multiplex PCR, the repertoire was profiled, and TCRdb retains in-frame clones only, with some absent. The table includes more than 40,000 clones, over 75% detected once. Viral peptide pools were used in the ViraFEST assay to expand antigen-specific CD4+ T cells, and sequencing came afterward. Once cultured for about 9 days, the cells underwent separation to obtain CD4+ T cells. Nucleocapsid antibodies stayed negative before and after vaccination, showing no earlier SARS-CoV-2 infection. Concerning this clone: Its cognate antigen is unknown.

Germline V CDR1 and CDR2: MNHEY, SVGAGI. The CDR3 runs to 15 residues. V was cut by 4 bases and J by 2 bases, with 14 bases left in between. The rearrangement joins TRBV6-5 to TRBJ1-2; D unresolved. The clonotype was recovered from a human donor who received a COVID-19 vaccine. Sequences were derived from CD4+ T cells from PBMCs cultured with HCoV-NL63 spike peptides, sampled before COVID-19 vaccination. This CDR3 reads CASSFQIGTNYGYTF. The DNA for the CDR3 is TGTGCCAGCAGTTTCCAAATCGGTACAAACTATGGCTACACCTTC.